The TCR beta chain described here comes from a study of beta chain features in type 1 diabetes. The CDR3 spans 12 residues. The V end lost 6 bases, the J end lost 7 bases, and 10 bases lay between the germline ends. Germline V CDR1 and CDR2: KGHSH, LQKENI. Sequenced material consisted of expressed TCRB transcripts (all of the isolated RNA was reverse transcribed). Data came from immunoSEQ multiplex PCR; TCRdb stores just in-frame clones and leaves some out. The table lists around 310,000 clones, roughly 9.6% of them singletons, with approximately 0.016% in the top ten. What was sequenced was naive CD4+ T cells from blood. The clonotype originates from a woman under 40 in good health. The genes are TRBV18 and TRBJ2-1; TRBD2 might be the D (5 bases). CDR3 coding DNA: TGTGCCAGCTCTCGGTCGGGAAATGAGCAGTTCTTC. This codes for CASSRSGNEQFF.